This entry lists 12 T cell receptor beta chains sequenced from one sample in a study of blood T cell repertoires in COVID-19. Data came from immunoSEQ multiplex PCR; TCRdb stores just in-frame clones and leaves some out. This table holds approximately 100,000 clones, more than 75% found once. Sequences were obtained from peripheral blood. These receptors originate from a young woman with acute or convalescent COVID-19.

The chain recombines TRBV11-2 with TRBJ1-1; weak D call: TRBD1 (6 bases). The CDR3 sequence is 15 residues long. V lost 4 bases and J 0 bases, leaving 12 bases between the germline ends. The germline V gene encodes CDR1 SGHAT and CDR2 FQNNGV. The CDR3 sequence: CASSSRTALNTEAFF. The CDR3 DNA reads TGTGCCAGCAGCTCTCGGACAGCTTTGAACACTGAAGCTTTCTTT.

This chain links TRBV4-2 with TRBJ2-2, with a weak D call TRBD2 (6 bases). Germline CDR1 reads LGHNA; CDR2 reads YNFKEQ. The CDR3 length is 16 residues. V was clipped by 1 base and J by 5 bases, with 14 bases between them. The CDR3 sequence: CASSQVISGGTGELFF. The CDR3 DNA reads TGTGCCAGCAGCCAAGTTATTAGCGGAGGAACCGGGGAGCTGTTTTTT.

The chain is built from TRBV28 and TRBJ1-2, with 10 bases identical to TRBD1. The CDR3 has 14 residues. J was trimmed by 7 bases and V by 2 bases; bases with no gene match: 4. The V gene's germline CDR1 is MDHEN and CDR2 SYDVKM. The CDR3: CASSLGDRGRGYTF. The CDR3 nucleotides are TGTGCCAGCAGTTTAGGGGACAGGGGCCGTGGCTACACCTTC.

This clone showed up just once. A junction end diverges from the germline sequence, so it may reflect a read error. The chain couples TRBV6-5 to TRBJ1-2, with a tentative D call TRBD1 (6 bases). The CDR3 length is 11 residues. Germline CDR1 reads MNHEY; CDR2 reads SVGAGI. CDR3 loop: CASSYGVGQNF. The CDR3 nucleotides read TGTGCCAGCAGTTATGGGGTCGGACAGAACTTC.

The rearrangement uses TRBV27 and TRBJ1-1; D remains unclear. CDR3 length: 13 residues. V was trimmed by 1 base and J by 2 bases, leaving 5 bases between them. Per the germline V gene, CDR1 is MNHEY and CDR2 is SMNVEV (reference sequence). In DNA, the CDR3 is TGTGCCAGCAGTTTATGGCCAAACACTGAAGCTTTCTTT. Encoded protein: CASSLWPNTEAFF.

The chain combines TRBV24-1 with TRBJ2-2; TRBD1 aligns across 8 bases. There are 13 residues in the CDR3. The junction had 5 bases not matched to a gene; V was cut back by 9 bases and J by 6 bases. Germline CDR1 and CDR2: KGHDR and SFDVKD. In DNA, the CDR3 is TGTGCCACCCAGGGGGCTGAGGCCGGGGAGCTGTTTTTT. Translating gives CATQGAEAGELFF.

The rearrangement uses TRBV13 and TRBJ1-2; D unresolved. Trimming cost V 3 bases and J 0 bases, with 8 bases left between them. The CDR3 runs 14 residues. Germline V lookup: CDR1 PRHDT, CDR2 FYEKMQ (reference sequence). CDR3 region: CASSFGRTNYGYTF. The CDR3, as DNA: TGTGCCAGCAGCTTCGGCAGGACTAACTATGGCTACACCTTC.

V gene TRBV4-1 combines with J gene TRBJ2-3; 9 bases match TRBD2. V lost 4 bases and J lost 2; bases outside the gene matches: 7. Germline CDR1 MGHRA, CDR2 YSYEKL. The length of the CDR3 is 16 residues. CDR3 bases: TGCGCCAGCAGCCCTTTGACTAGCGGATACACAGATACGCAGTATTTT. Translated, it gives CASSPLTSGYTDTQYF.

The chain joins TRBV5-1 to TRBJ1-1; unclear D gene. Trimming removed 0 bases from V and 1 base from J, with 4 bases in between. This CDR3 spans 13 amino acids. Germline V lookup: CDR1 SGHRS, CDR2 YFSETQ. DNA of the CDR3: TGCGCCAGCAGCTTGGCCAAGAACACTGAAGCTTTCTTT. Translating it yields CASSLAKNTEAFF.

The chain has TRBV7-2 and TRBJ2-1; TRBD2 agrees at 9 bases. Trimming at V came to 2 bases and at J to 7 bases, leaving 9 bases not matched to a gene. CDR3 size: 16 residues. The germline CDR1 and CDR2 sequences are SGHTA and FQGNSA. The CDR3 coding sequence is TGTGCCAGCAGCTTAAGCTCGGCGGGGGGGATAAATGAGCAGTTCTTC. It translates to CASSLSSAGGINEQFF.

The V call is TRBV2, the J call TRBJ1-6; 10 bases align to TRBD1. V dropped 7 bases and J dropped 7; count of bases not matched to a gene: 10. Germline V gives CDR1 SNHLY, CDR2 FYNNEI. The CDR3 runs to 16 residues. The CDR3 bases are TGTGCCAGCATGAGCGACAGGGGGCTGCCCAATTCACCCCTCCACTTT. Its protein is CASMSDRGLPNSPLHF. The full variable domain, rest sourced from reference TRBV2 and TRBJ1-6, is EPEVTQTPSHQVTQMGQEVILRCVPISNHLYFYWYRQILGQKVEFLVSFYNNEISEKSEIFDDQFSVERPDGSNFTLKIRSTKLEDSAMYFCASMSDRGLPNSPLHFGNGTRLTVT.

This clone is a singleton in its sample. DNA of the CDR3: TGTGCCGTTACCGGGGACACCTATCAGCCCCAGCATTTT. This codes for CAVTGDTYQPQHF. V and J are TRBV6-6 and TRBJ1-5; D may be TRBD1 (6 bases). Germline loops: CDR1 MNHNY, CDR2 SVGAGI (reference sequence). V was cut by 11 bases and J by 5 bases, with 16 bases left in between. The CDR3 length is 13 residues.